These 20 T cell receptor beta chains originate from one sample sequenced in a study of lymphopenia after photon versus proton radiotherapy. TCRdb's table, derived via immunoSEQ multiplex PCR, lists solely in-frame clones and lacks some. Here the sample spans 4,500 to 6,500 clones, more than 70% being singletons. The sample consisted of peripheral blood, taken from a patient treated with photon-based radiotherapy. Receptors originate from a man aged 25-40 years with gastric cancer.

This sequence joins TRBV28 and TRBJ2-5; D unclear. The V gene lost 0 bases and the J gene lost 5 bases, with 28 bases spanning the gap. The CDR3 runs to 20 residues. In germline, CDR1 is MDHEN, CDR2 SYDVKM. The CDR3 sequence is CASSLCTPTPRKSRWETQYF. CDR3 in DNA: TGTGCCAGCAGTTTATGCACCCCGACCCCGCGTAAGAGTAGATGGGAGACCCAGTACTTC.

V gene TRBV19 combines with J gene TRBJ2-2; D remains unclear. V was pared by 5 bases and J by 5 bases, with 15 bases between. CDR3 size: 15 residues. Germline V CDR1 and CDR2: LNHDA, SQIVND (reference sequence). The CDR3 DNA reads TGTGCCAGTAGTTCCAGCTCGGATGGGACCGGGGAGCTGTTTTTT. This sequence encodes CASSSSSDGTGELFF.

This chain connects TRBV7-3 to TRBJ1-1; 9 nucleotides align to TRBD1. The CDR3 loop spans 15 amino acids. V lost 5 bases to trimming and J lost 3 bases; unmatched junction nucleotides: 7. Per germline, CDR1 SGHTA and CDR2 FQGTGA. The CDR3 region is CASSREGQGYTEAFF. The CDR3 DNA reads as TGTGCCAGCAGCCGCGAGGGACAGGGTTACACTGAAGCTTTCTTT.

This clone was seen only once. J is TRBJ1-1 and V is TRBV9, with D tentatively TRBD1 (6 bases). Germline V gene data show CDR1 as SGDLS and CDR2 as YYNGEE. Trimming shortened V by 3 bases and J by 6 bases, and 12 bases separated the two germline ends. The CDR3 has 13 residues. The CDR3 region is CASSGPRGPEAFF. The CDR3 bases are TGTGCCAGCAGCGGGCCCAGGGGCCCTGAAGCTTTCTTT.

In this sample, this clone turned up once. The chain combines TRBV4-1 with TRBJ1-6, with 10 bases that match TRBD1. The CDR3 spans 16 residues. The V and J ends lost 0 bases and 10 bases, in that order; junction bases with no gene match: 6. In germline, CDR1 is MGHRA, CDR2 YSYEKL. For the CDR3, the DNA is TGCGCCAGCAGCCAAGATTTCAGGACAGGGGGATCACCCCTCCACTTT. This codes for CASSQDFRTGGSPLHF.

The rearrangement uses TRBV9 and TRBJ2-2; D tentatively fits TRBD1 or TRBD2 (5 bases each). The germline V gene encodes CDR1 SGDLS and CDR2 YYNGEE. This CDR3 has 17 residues. V was trimmed by 0 bases and J by 6 bases, leaving 18 bases between them. The CDR3 DNA is TGTGCCAGCAGCGTAGGAGGGAGTTGGGGCAGGGCCGGGGAGCTGTTTTTT. Translation gives CASSVGGSWGRAGELFF.

This chain connects TRBV5-1 to TRBJ1-2, with D unclear. In germline, CDR1 is SGHRS, CDR2 YFSETQ. Trimming took 5 bases from V and 5 from J, leaving 10 bases between them. This CDR3 has 12 amino acids. CDR3 coding DNA: TGCGCCAGCAGAGTTGCGGATTATGGCTACACCTTC. Its translation is CASRVADYGYTF. The whole variable domain, remainder taken from reference TRBV5-1 and TRBJ1-2, is KAGVTQTPRYLIKTRGQQVTLSCSPISGHRSVSWYQQTPGQGLQFLFEYFSETQRNKGNFPGRFSGRQFSNSRSEMNVSTLELGDSALYLCASRVADYGYTFGSGTRLTVV.

CDR3 coding DNA: TGTGCCAGCAGTCGGAGCGGGAGTTCTGGCGAGCAGTACTTC. It specifies CASSRSGSSGEQYF. The genes are TRBV7-9 and TRBJ2-7, with 8 bases aligning to TRBD2. V trimming: 6 bases; J trimming: 6 bases; junction bases outside the gene matches: 10. Looked up from germline, CDR1 is SEHNR and CDR2 is FQNEAQ (reference sequence). The CDR3 is 14 amino acids.

The chain couples TRBV11-2 to TRBJ1-4; 8 bases line up with TRBD1. J was trimmed by 6 bases and V by 5 bases; bases with no gene match: 5. Looked up from germline, CDR1 is SGHAT and CDR2 is FQNNGV. This CDR3 has 14 amino acids. Here the CDR3 reads CASSLNRGDEKLFF. CDR3 in DNA: TGTGCCAGCAGCCTCAACAGGGGGGATGAAAAACTGTTTTTT.

V is TRBV6-5 and J is TRBJ1-2; no firm D call. CDR3 length: 13 residues. Trimming stripped 4 bases from V and 2 bases from J, with 8 bases between. Germline V gene sequence: CDR1 MNHEY, CDR2 SVGAGI. The CDR3 is CASSLGPNYGYTF. DNA for the CDR3: TGTGCCAGCAGTTTAGGACCCAACTATGGCTACACCTTC.

The V call is TRBV7-8, the J call TRBJ1-1; perhaps TRBD1 as D (5 bases). Trimming took off 2 bases at V and 0 bases at J, with 10 bases between the two ends. The CDR3 length is 15 residues. Germline values: CDR1 SGHVS, CDR2 FQNEAQ. The CDR3 region has the DNA TGTGCCAGCAGCTTAAAGAGACAGTTGAACACTGAAGCTTTCTTT. It specifies CASSLKRQLNTEAFF.

This sequence joins TRBV5-6 and TRBJ2-1, with 9 nucleotides matching TRBD1. From germline, CDR1 is SGHDT and CDR2 YYEEEE. J gave up 5 bases and V 7 bases, and 13 bases lay outside the gene matches. This CDR3 spans 16 amino acids. This CDR3 reads CASQIRDRAHNNEQFF. DNA for the CDR3: TGTGCCAGCCAGATCCGGGACAGGGCCCACAACAATGAGCAGTTCTTC.

This chain uses TRBV6-5 with TRBJ2-7, with a tentative D call TRBD1 (7 bases). Germline CDR1 reads MNHEY; CDR2 reads SVGAGI. Trimming pared 0 bases from V and 4 bases from J, leaving 13 bases between. This CDR3 contains 15 residues. The CDR3 DNA reads TGTGCCAGCAGTTACTCCTATGCAGGGGGGTACGAGCAGTACTTC. Residues: CASSYSYAGGYEQYF.

The chain uses TRBV6-6 and TRBJ1-2; the D is unclear. The CDR3 totals 14 residues. CDR1 is MNHNY and CDR2 is SVGAGI in the germline V gene (reference sequence). Trimming took off 7 bases at V and 0 bases at J, with 12 bases between the two ends. CDR3 residues: CASTRTLSNYGYTF. The CDR3 bases are TGTGCCAGCACCCGGACCCTTTCTAACTATGGCTACACCTTC.

The CDR3, as DNA: TGTGCCAGCAGATATGAGAGGGTGGGCTCACCCCTCCACTTT. It codes for CASRYERVGSPLHF. This chain uses TRBV2 with TRBJ1-6; no firm D call. The CDR3 is 14 amino acids. V was clipped by 6 bases and J by 10 bases, with 16 bases between them. Germline V CDR1 and CDR2: SNHLY, FYNNEI.

Of note for this clone: A junction end diverges from the germline sequence, so it may reflect a read error. The chain employs TRBV19 and TRBJ2-2, with no clear D. From germline, CDR1 is LNHDA and CDR2 SQIVND (reference sequence). The CDR3 is made up of 14 amino acids. As DNA, the CDR3 is TGTGCCAGTAGTCTCAGGACGAATACCGGGGAGCTGTTTTTT. This gives the protein CASSLRTNTGELFF.

This chain connects TRBV6-5 to TRBJ1-1; no definite D call. Germline V gene sequence: CDR1 MNHEY, CDR2 SVGAGI. The CDR3 extends over 13 amino acids. The V end lost 8 bases, the J end lost 5 bases, and 15 bases lay between the germline ends. The CDR3 here is CASQRTLRTEAFF. Written as DNA, the CDR3 is TGTGCCAGCCAGCGGACCTTGAGGACTGAAGCTTTCTTT.

The V and J genes are TRBV18 and TRBJ2-2; D unresolved. V was trimmed by 0 bases and J by 7 bases, leaving 6 bases between them. The CDR3 runs to 13 residues. CDR1 and CDR2 (germline): KGHSH, LQKENI. CDR3 in amino acids: CASSPPHGGELFF. CDR3 sequence (DNA): TGTGCCAGCTCACCACCGCATGGCGGGGAGCTGTTTTTT.

The sample holds one count of this clone. V usage is TRBV29-1 and J usage is TRBJ1-2; 7 bases line up with TRBD1. This CDR3 comprises 16 residues. V was clipped by 3 bases and J by 2 bases; unmatched bases: 12. Germline CDR1 is SQVTM and CDR2 is ANQGSEA. The CDR3 nucleotides read TGCAGCGTTGATGGGCCGGGACAGTCCTTAAACTATGGCTACACCTTC. This sequence encodes CSVDGPGQSLNYGYTF.

In its sample, this clone was seen once. The chain is built from TRBV18 and TRBJ1-1; D is undetermined. The CDR3 loop spans 13 amino acids. CDR1 and CDR2 (germline): KGHSH, LQKENI. Trimming took off 6 bases at V and 0 bases at J, with 8 bases between the two ends. This CDR3 reads CASSGPLNTEAFF. CDR3 coding DNA: TGTGCCAGCTCCGGACCGTTGAACACTGAAGCTTTCTTT.